This T cell receptor (beta chain) was observed in a study of cytomegalovirus exposure and HLA in healthy donors. CDR3 length: 15 amino acids. Germline V gene sequence: CDR1 GTSNPN, CDR2 SVGIG (reference sequence). With 3 bases removed from V and 7 bases from J, the gap between germline ends came to 21 bases. The PCR employed 60 Vbeta primers together with 13 Jbeta primers. The assay was immunoSEQ multiplex PCR, and TCRdb's table has in-frame clones only and misses some. Its table lists about 200,000 clones. This sequence was found in a boy aged 5-17 years in good health and CMV-seronegative. Sequencing was carried out using PBMCs. V gene TRBV30 combines with J gene TRBJ1-2; D is ambiguous. The chain's CDR3 is CAWSPGRTRLIGYTF. DNA of the CDR3: TGTGCCTGGAGCCCGGGGAGGACGCGGCTTATTGGCTACACCTTC.